This is a list of T cell receptor beta chains from one sample in a study of T cell responses to AZD1222 COVID-19 vaccine. Here immunoSEQ multiplex PCR was the method, and the copy in TCRdb shows in-frame clones only, minus some. The table lists some 140,000 clones, approximately 90% of them singletons, with about 1.9% in the top ten. This specimen consisted of peripheral blood, obtained on day 0 of AZD1222 vaccination. Source of these receptors: an adult in good health. Each CDR3 is given without its conserved first and last residue. A D gene is named only where the DNA matches it firmly. Size tells how often a clone was seen (once, few, many) or the class of an expanded clone, and some rows leave it out.

clone size	D gene	V gene	J gene	CDR3 protein
-	-	TRBV6-1	TRBJ1-5	ASSESAVSQPQH
-	-	TRBV29-1	TRBJ1-1	SAEGTGTTEAF
-	-	TRBV24-1	TRBJ2-3	ATSPGWGPSTDTQY
-	-	TRBV28	TRBJ2-6	ASRAGANVLT
-	-	TRBV10-2	TRBJ2-2	ASGITGPGELF
-	TRBD1	TRBV5-6	TRBJ2-7	ASRDRVKYEQY
-	-	TRBV25-1	TRBJ2-7	ASSELGDRREQY
-	-	TRBV24-1	TRBJ2-1	ATSAPGRSSYNEQF
-	TRBD1	TRBV7-9	TRBJ1-3	ASSQSGTGFGNTIY
-	TRBD2	TRBV19	TRBJ2-1	ASSPGLAGGTYNEQF
-	TRBD1	TRBV4-1	TRBJ1-5	ASSQAWDRSPPRGQPQH
-	TRBD1	TRBV15	TRBJ1-1	ATSRDGQGLNTEAF
-	-	TRBV9	TRBJ2-1	ASSVGVNNEQF
-	-	TRBV3-1/TRBV3-2	TRBJ2-2	ASSDESSGLTGELF
-	TRBD2	TRBV5-1	TRBJ2-7	ASSSMTSGSGEQY
-	-	TRBV5-4	TRBJ2-4	ASSSLSSRNIQY
-	-	TRBV5-1	TRBJ1-1	ASSLLPGSMNTEAF
-	-	TRBV15	TRBJ2-1	ATSRRVGYNEQF
-	-	TRBV5-8	TRBJ2-5	ASSHGRAFQETQY
-	-	TRBV4-1	TRBJ2-7	ASSQDSAAIPYEQY
-	-	TRBV6-6	TRBJ2-6	ASSYSTGTGANVLT
-	-	TRBV4-2	TRBJ2-1	ASSQDQAAREIRSYNEQF
-	-	TRBV2	TRBJ1-1	ANSTGFEAF
-	-	TRBV3-1/TRBV3-2	TRBJ1-1	ASSRGWGETEAF
few	-	TRBV20-1	TRBJ2-3	GSLLTDTQY
-	-	TRBV7-7	TRBJ2-2	ASSYSDRAGELF
-	TRBD1	TRBV6-1	TRBJ1-5	ASSDRTTGNSNQPQH
once	-	TRBV28	TRBJ1-3	ASSLGNTIY
-	TRBD2	TRBV6-5	TRBJ2-2	ASRTGTSGRGELF
-	TRBD1	TRBV7-9	TRBJ1-2	ASSLTRDRVRYT
-	-	TRBV2	TRBJ1-5	ASSLQSKPDQPQH
many	-	TRBV5-4	TRBJ2-1	ASSPPGVPHSYNEQF
-	-	TRBV30	TRBJ1-1	AWKFTEAF
once	TRBD1	TRBV7-8	TRBJ1-2	ASSTTKQGGGGYT
-	-	TRBV15	TRBJ1-1	ATSRGVWQGNTEAF
-	TRBD1	TRBV4-1	TRBJ2-7	ASSQEGGNDYEQY
-	TRBD1	TRBV7-6	TRBJ2-6	ASSSGQWSGANVLT
-	-	TRBV7-9	TRBJ1-2	ASSLAVGASFHPHGYT
-	-	TRBV25-1	TRBJ1-1	ASSAPGMNTEAF
once	TRBD1	TRBV18	TRBJ1-1	ASSPARGQNTEAF
few	-	TRBV6-5	TRBJ1-1	ASTYGRANTEAF